This is a list of T cell receptor beta chains from one sample in a study of technical replicates of blood from a few donors. Libraries were prepared by immunoSEQ multiplex PCR; TCRdb keeps only in-frame clonotypes and omits some of them. The sample has thousands of clones, roughly 90% seen once. Sequencing used PBMCs. All receptors derive from a human donor in good health. Each CDR3 is given with its conserved first and last residue. D genes are given only for firm matches. Clone sizes are given selectively: once, few, many, or a class where the clone is expanded.

size	V	J	D	CDR3	DNA
.	TRBV7-2	TRBJ2-7	TRBD2	CASSPRSGEAYEQYF	TGTGCCAGCAGCCCAAGGAGCGGGGAAGCCTACGAGCAGTACTTC
.	TRBV30	TRBJ2-7	TRBD1	CAWIRQGSSYEQYF	TGTGCCTGGATCAGACAGGGAAGCTCCTACGAGCAGTACTTC
few	TRBV4-2	TRBJ2-7	TRBD2	CASSQEGLAGFVYEQYF	TGTGCCAGCAGCCAAGAAGGGCTAGCGGGTTTCGTATACGAGCAGTACTTC
.	TRBV19	TRBJ1-2	.	CASTWGRVGYGYTF	TGTGCCAGTACTTGGGGCAGGGTCGGGTATGGCTACACCTTC
.	TRBV30	TRBJ2-7	TRBD1	CAWRSLGGGEQYF	TGTGCCTGGCGGTCACTAGGGGGCGGAGAGCAGTACTTC
.	TRBV19	TRBJ2-1	.	CASSQGIYNEQFF	TGTGCCAGTAGCCAGGGGATCTACAATGAGCAGTTCTTC
.	TRBV7-9	TRBJ2-2	TRBD1	CAGRQGNTGELFF	TGTGCCGGTCGACAGGGGAACACCGGGGAGCTGTTTTTT
once	TRBV6-6	TRBJ1-5	.	CASNPGDQPQHF	TGTGCCAGCAACCCAGGGGATCAGCCCCAGCATTTT
once	TRBV5-6	TRBJ1-1	TRBD1	CASSPTHGQANTEAFF	TGTGCCAGCAGCCCAACCCATGGACAGGCGAACACTGAAGCTTTCTTT
.	TRBV5-1	TRBJ2-5	TRBD2	CASSTQGGSEETQYF	TGCGCCAGCAGCACCCAGGGCGGGAGTGAAGAGACCCAGTACTTC
.	TRBV5-8	TRBJ2-7	TRBD1	CASSSQDRVYEQYF	TGTGCCAGCAGCTCCCAGGACAGGGTCTACGAGCAGTACTTC
few	TRBV18	TRBJ1-1	.	CASSPMALGRNTEAFF	TGTGCCAGCTCACCAATGGCTCTGGGCCGGAACACTGAAGCTTTCTTT
.	TRBV7-9	TRBJ2-7	.	CASSLAGVRSYEQYF	TGTGCCAGCAGCTTAGCAGGAGTTCGGTCCTACGAGCAGTACTTC
few	TRBV2	TRBJ2-3	.	CASTKDYADTQYF	TGTGCCAGCACTAAGGACTACGCAGATACGCAGTATTTT
.	TRBV5-1	TRBJ2-3	TRBD2	CASSWAGDSDTQYF	TGCGCCAGCAGCTGGGCGGGAGATTCAGATACGCAGTATTTT
.	TRBV30	TRBJ2-5	TRBD2	CACGTSGSQETQYF	TGTGCCTGTGGGACTAGCGGGAGCCAAGAGACCCAGTACTTC
.	TRBV27	TRBJ2-3	TRBD1	CASSFGQGPSTDTQYF	TGTGCCAGCAGTTTCGGACAGGGGCCCTCCACAGATACGCAGTATTTT
.	TRBV11-3	TRBJ2-2	TRBD2	CASSSTLAGGFGELFF	TGTGCCAGCAGCTCAACGCTAGCGGGAGGTTTCGGGGAGCTGTTTTTT
.	TRBV30	TRBJ2-5	TRBD2	CAWEAGRETQYF	TGTGCCTGGGAAGCGGGAAGAGAGACCCAGTACTTC
.	TRBV11-2	TRBJ1-2	.	CASSLGQDYGYTF	TGTGCCAGCAGCTTAGGACAGGACTATGGCTACACCTTC
.	TRBV4-1	TRBJ2-2	TRBD2	CASSQATSGRTSNTGELFF	TGCGCCAGCAGCCAAGCGACTAGCGGGAGGACTTCGAACACCGGGGAGCTGTTTTTT
.	TRBV4-2	TRBJ2-7	TRBD2	CASSQNKGLADYEQYF	TGTGCCAGCAGCCAAAACAAGGGGCTAGCGGATTACGAGCAGTACTTC
few	TRBV2	TRBJ2-2	.	CASSQMFNGELFF	TGTGCCAGCAGCCAGATGTTTAACGGGGAGCTGTTTTTT
.	TRBV13	TRBJ1-1	.	CASSPPLSTVNTEAFF	TGTGCCAGCAGCCCCCCCCTTTCGACAGTGAACACTGAAGCTTTCTTT
.	TRBV7-9	TRBJ2-5	TRBD2	CASSSRGGGETQYF	TGTGCCAGCAGCTCCCGCGGGGGGGGAGAGACCCAGTACTTC
few	TRBV5-1	TRBJ1-1	.	CASSSFQSRAGGAFF	TGCGCCAGCAGCTCGTTCCAGAGCCGCGCGGGGGGAGCTTTCTTT
.	TRBV2	TRBJ2-7	TRBD2	CASSDLASGSPYEQYF	TGTGCCAGCAGTGATTTGGCTAGCGGGAGCCCCTACGAGCAGTACTTC
.	TRBV9	TRBJ2-1	TRBD2	CASSVSSGRTYNEQFF	TGTGCCAGCAGCGTGTCTAGCGGGAGGACCTACAATGAGCAGTTCTTC
few	TRBV7-6	TRBJ2-5	.	CASSLEGGRDETQYF	TGTGCCAGCAGCTTAGAGGGGGGGCGCGATGAGACCCAGTACTTC
.	TRBV5-3	TRBJ1-5	.	CARSPGRKHSNQPQHF	TGTGCCAGAAGCCCCGGGAGGAAACATAGCAATCAGCCCCAGCATTTT
few	TRBV4-1	TRBJ1-2	TRBD1	CASSSTGQDYGYTF	TGCGCCAGCAGCTCGACTGGACAGGACTATGGCTACACCTTC
.	TRBV2	TRBJ2-7	.	CASSGTSGEQYF	TGTGCCAGCAGTGGGACATCCGGCGAGCAGTACTTC
.	TRBV7-2	TRBJ1-5	TRBD1	CASSLDLGQGPGNQPQHF	TGTGCCAGCAGCTTAGATTTAGGACAGGGGCCTGGCAATCAGCCCCAGCATTTT
.	TRBV25-1	TRBJ2-7	.	CASSVGQGTRYEQYF	TGTGCCAGCAGTGTAGGGCAGGGCACGAGGTACGAGCAGTACTTC
.	TRBV29-1	TRBJ1-5	.	CSVGINRDQPQHF	TGCAGCGTTGGTATAAACAGGGACCAGCCCCAGCATTTT
few	TRBV21-1	TRBJ2-7	.	CASSKKTGGEQYF	TGTGCCAGCAGCAAAAAGACAGGGGGCGAGCAGTACTTC
.	TRBV10-3	TRBJ2-7	TRBD1	CAITKGAFSYEQYF	TGTGCCATCACCAAGGGGGCCTTTTCCTACGAGCAGTACTTC
few	TRBV7-9	TRBJ2-5	.	CASSLGLTGSRETQYF	TGTGCCAGCAGCTTAGGCCTTACAGGCTCTAGGGAGACCCAGTACTTC
.	TRBV6-1	TRBJ1-4	TRBD1	CASTTGDAANEKLFF	TGTGCCAGCACGACAGGGGATGCGGCTAATGAAAAACTGTTTTTT
.	TRBV29-1	TRBJ2-5	TRBD1	CSVSGTGGETQYF	TGCAGCGTTTCCGGGACAGGCGGAGAGACCCAGTACTTC
.	TRBV5-1	TRBJ1-1	.	CASSLETAFNTEAFF	TGCGCCAGCAGCTTGGAGACAGCTTTTAACACTGAAGCTTTCTTT
.	TRBV29-1	TRBJ2-5	.	CSAEAYQETQYF	TGCAGCGCTGAGGCCTACCAAGAGACCCAGTACTTC
.	TRBV2	TRBJ2-3	.	CASRLRTSSTDTQYF	TGTGCCAGCAGGCTACGGACATCTAGCACAGATACGCAGTATTTT
.	TRBV5-4	TRBJ1-2	.	CASSWSTSSYGYTF	TGTGCCAGCAGCTGGTCAACGTCTAGCTATGGCTACACCTTC
.	TRBV28	TRBJ1-4	TRBD1	CASSAEYRGTGSEKLFF	TGTGCCAGCAGTGCTGAGTACCGCGGGACAGGGAGTGAAAAACTGTTTTTT
.	TRBV10-2	TRBJ2-1	TRBD2	CASSLTSGRAGEQFF	TGCGCCAGCAGCCTAACTAGCGGGAGGGCCGGGGAGCAGTTCTTC
.	TRBV6-5	TRBJ1-4	TRBD1	CASSYGTGGYKLFF	TGTGCCAGCAGTTACGGGACAGGGGGATACAAACTGTTTTTT
.	TRBV25-1	TRBJ1-5	.	CASSPPGDRQPQHF	TGTGCCAGCAGCCCCCCGGGGGACCGGCAGCCCCAGCATTTT
.	TRBV6-5	TRBJ2-5	TRBD2	CASSWTGTSGQETQYF	TGTGCCAGCAGTTGGACCGGGACTAGCGGCCAAGAGACCCAGTACTTC
.	TRBV6-4	TRBJ1-4	TRBD1	CASSDGTGRATNEKLFF	TGTGCCAGCAGTGATGGGACAGGCCGAGCAACTAATGAAAAACTGTTTTTT
.	TRBV4-1	TRBJ2-7	.	CASSQDQGHEQYF	TGCGCCAGCAGCCAAGATCAGGGGCACGAGCAGTACTTC
once	TRBV19	TRBJ2-7	TRBD1	CASSISGQGYEQYF	TGTGCCAGTAGTATATCGGGACAGGGATACGAGCAGTACTTC
.	TRBV5-1	TRBJ2-5	TRBD1	CASSQAQGRETQYF	TGCGCCAGCAGTCAAGCACAGGGGCGGGAGACCCAGTACTTC
.	TRBV6-5	TRBJ1-5	TRBD1	CASSYSQGSQPQHF	TGTGCCAGCAGTTACTCACAGGGGAGTCAGCCCCAGCATTTT
.	TRBV7-2	TRBJ2-2	.	CASSLAPSTGELFF	TGTGCCAGCAGCTTAGCTCCTTCGACCGGGGAGCTGTTTTTT
.	TRBV5-1	TRBJ2-7	TRBD1	CASSSTGGPPEQYF	TGCGCCAGCAGCTCGACAGGGGGGCCTCCCGAGCAGTACTTC
.	TRBV30	TRBJ2-7	.	CAWSVPPRGSYEQYF	TGTGCCTGGAGTGTACCCCCCAGGGGAAGCTACGAGCAGTACTTC
.	TRBV6-5	TRBJ2-7	.	CASSYVGAEQYF	TGTGCCAGCAGTTACGTGGGGGCCGAGCAGTACTTC